Each of the 26 T cell receptor beta chains below was sequenced from the same sample in a study of immune aging and cytomegalovirus after organ transplant. As for time point: five sample-tagged time points from pre-transplant (day -1) to day 368 post-transplant, pooled. These receptors lack a known antigen. Cells were captured in microwells, and libraries were made with BD Rhapsody targeted mRNA and AbSeq chemistry. TCRdb ran MiXCR on the single-cell sequencing reads and lists one entry per CDR3 protein. The sample contains 20,000 to 25,000 distinct CDR3 sequences, 35% to 40% of which appear only once. The sample was CMV peptide-activated CD4+ and CD8+ T cells sorted from blood, taken at five time points, pooled. Subset specified: sorted CD8+CD137+ and CD4+CD154+ T cells after roughly 13 h CMV IE-1 peptide stimulation. The source of these receptors is a female donor who had a heart transplant and CMV viremia.

V usage is TRBV18 and J usage is TRBJ1-1; TRBD1 matches at 7 bases. There are 14 residues in the CDR3. Germline V gene data show CDR1 as KGHSH and CDR2 as LQKENI. Trimming removed 6 bases from V and 1 base from J; junction bases left unmatched: 5. CDR3 residues: CASSVQGKNTEAFF. CDR3 DNA sequence: TGTGCCAGCTCCGTACAGGGGAAGAACACTGAAGCTTTCTTT.

As to this clonotype: One base away lies a much larger clone, so this may be a sequencing read error. The rearrangement links TRBV5-8 to TRBJ2-4; 16 bases are a match to TRBD2. Per germline, CDR1 SGHTS and CDR2 YDEGEE. The CDR3 is 18 amino acids. The CDR3: CTSSLGLAGGLAKNIQYF. CDR3 DNA: TGTACCAGCAGCTTGGGACTAGCGGGAGGGCTAGCCAAAAACATTCAGTACTTC.

CDR3 coding DNA: TGTGCCAGCAGCTTAGTCGGCGGGAGGGTGGCCTACGAGCAGTACTTC. This sequence encodes CASSLVGGRVAYEQYF. This chain uses TRBV7-2 with TRBJ2-7, with TRBD2 matching over 9 bases. The germline V gene encodes CDR1 SGHTA and CDR2 FQGNSA. The CDR3 length is 16 residues. V lost 1 base and J lost 2; bases outside the gene matches: 6.

The chain has TRBV10-1 and TRBJ2-7; 10 bases are a match to TRBD1. Germline CDR1 is WNHNN and CDR2 is SYGVQD (reference sequence). V was clipped by 9 bases and J by 0 bases; unmatched bases: 17. The CDR3 has 18 residues. CDR3 sequence (DNA): TGCGCCAGAGGTTCCTGGGGACAGGGGCCGCGGTGCTCCTACGAGCAGTACTTC. Protein: CARGSWGQGPRCSYEQYF.

As regards this clonotype: This may arise from a read error, as a much more abundant clone is one base away. The chain combines TRBV11-3 with TRBJ2-7; TRBD2 matches 10 bases. In germline, CDR1 is SGHNT, CDR2 YENEEA. V shed 5 bases, J shed 6 bases, and the junction held 10 bases outside the gene matches. The CDR3 loop spans 15 amino acids. This chain's CDR3 is CASSPGTSVSPEQYF. The CDR3 coding sequence is TGTGCCAGCAGCCCTGGGACTAGCGTGAGTCCCGAGCAGTACTTC.

In DNA form, the CDR3 reads TGTGCCAGCAGTTCTTTGGGAATCTACGAGCAGTACTTC. Residues: CASSSLGIYEQYF. The chain couples TRBV28 to TRBJ2-7; D call uncertain. The length of the CDR3 is 13 residues. Per the germline V gene, CDR1 is MDHEN and CDR2 is SYDVKM. V lost 4 bases and J lost 3, with 10 bases in between.

The table lists this clonotype with a few counts. The J gene is TRBJ2-7, the V gene TRBV6-6; D is unclear. This CDR3 comprises 12 residues. Trimming removed 2 bases at V and 2 bases at J, with 4 bases between. CDR1 is MNHNY and CDR2 is SVGAGI in the germline V gene (reference sequence). The CDR3 spells CASSYTPYEQYF. CDR3 nucleotide sequence: TGTGCCAGCAGTTACACGCCCTACGAGCAGTACTTC.

This clonotype is medium-sized by share. The V and J genes are TRBV6-6 and TRBJ2-2, with D maybe TRBD1 (6 bases). V was shortened by 5 bases and J by 1 base, with 8 bases between the two germline ends. Germline V gene lookup returns CDR1 MNHNY and CDR2 SVGAGI (reference sequence). The CDR3 has 14 residues. The CDR3 DNA is TGTGCCAGCAGTAAAGGGGGGAACACCGGGGAGCTGTTTTTT. This encodes CASSKGGNTGELFF.

This clonotype was counted many times. V usage is TRBV20-1 and J usage is TRBJ2-7, with TRBD1 identical over 7 bases. Germline-derived CDR1 and CDR2 are DFQATT and SNEGSKA (reference sequence). This CDR3 has 13 residues. With V trimmed by 3 bases and J by 4 bases, 6 bases remained unmatched. The CDR3, as DNA: TGCAGTGCTAGGACAGGGATTCCTTACGAGCAGTACTTC. It encodes CSARTGIPYEQYF.

Remarks on this clonotype: Likely a read error: the CDR3 ends without its conserved phenylalanine or tryptophan. V usage is TRBV5-5 and J usage is TRBJ2-1; the match to TRBD2 covers 9 bases. CDR1 SGHKS and CDR2 YYEKEE come from the germline V gene (reference sequence). The CDR3 extends over 16 amino acids. V shed 3 bases and J 9 bases; nucleotides not matched to a gene: 13. DNA of the CDR3: TGTGCCAGCAGCTCAACCTTAGCGGGAGTGTACGGTGAGCAGTTCCTC. It is translated as CASSSTLAGVYGEQFL.

This rearrangement joins TRBV30 to TRBJ2-7, with D tentatively TRBD2 (5 bases). There are 15 residues in the CDR3. The germline CDR1 and CDR2 sequences are GTSNPN and SVGIG (reference sequence). V lost 0 bases and J 2 bases, leaving 14 bases between the germline ends. The CDR3 DNA reads as TGTGCCTGGAGTGTACTAGGGCCAACACCCTACGAGCAGTACTTC. This codes for CAWSVLGPTPYEQYF.

By sample fraction, this clonotype is medium-sized (0.01 to 0.1%). This sequence joins TRBV30 and TRBJ2-2; the D call may be TRBD1 or TRBD2 (5 bases each). Trimming shortened V by 4 bases and J by 7 bases, and 13 bases separated the two germline ends. Germline V CDR1 and CDR2: GTSNPN, SVGIG (reference sequence). This CDR3 is built from 13 residues. This CDR3 reads CAWTGTAGGELFF. The DNA of the CDR3 is TGTGCCTGGACAGGGACCGCGGGCGGGGAGCTGTTTTTT.

The V and J genes are TRBV7-9 and TRBJ2-1; 9 bases match TRBD2. J was trimmed by 6 bases and V by 3 bases; bases with no gene match: 12. This CDR3 contains 17 residues. In germline, CDR1 is SEHNR, CDR2 FQNEAQ (reference sequence). The CDR3 here is CASSLRLAETGGNEQFF. CDR3 coding DNA: TGTGCCAGCAGCTTGCGACTAGCGGAGACCGGAGGCAATGAGCAGTTCTTC.

This clonotype was seen a few times. The V and J genes are TRBV7-9 and TRBJ2-3; tentatively, D is TRBD2 (6 bases). The CDR3 extends over 14 amino acids. Germline CDR1 is SEHNR and CDR2 is FQNEAQ (reference sequence). V was pared by 5 bases and J by 2 bases, with 11 bases between. CDR3 protein: CASSPGGYTDTQYF. CDR3 nucleotides: TGTGCCAGCAGCCCCGGGGGATACACAGATACGCAGTATTTT.

The sample holds many counts of this clonotype. V usage is TRBV7-9 and J usage is TRBJ1-1; perhaps TRBD1 as D (6 bases). The CDR3 consists of 13 residues. The germline V gene encodes CDR1 SEHNR and CDR2 FQNEAQ (reference sequence). V lost 3 bases, J lost 6 bases, and 11 bases lay in between. The CDR3 DNA sequence: TGTGCCAGCAGCTTTTTATCAGGGGCTGAAGCTTTCTTT. Translating it yields CASSFLSGAEAFF.

This chain joins TRBV5-1 and TRBJ1-1; no clear D gene. This CDR3 has 13 residues. V lost 2 bases and J 7 bases, leaving 12 bases between the germline ends. The germline gives CDR1 SGHRS, CDR2 YFSETQ. The CDR3 here is CASSLPRESEAFF. Here the CDR3 DNA reads TGCGCCAGCAGCTTACCGAGGGAGAGTGAAGCTTTCTTT.

With respect to this clonotype: The final CDR3 position lacks the conserved phenylalanine or tryptophan, pointing to a likely read error. The chain links TRBV6-1 to TRBJ2-7; D not resolved. Germline V gene data show CDR1 as MNHNS and CDR2 as SASEGT. The CDR3 extends over 12 amino acids. The CDR3 sequence: CTSAADSYEQYL. The DNA for the CDR3 is TGTACCAGCGCCGCGGACTCCTACGAGCAGTACCTC.

Note on this clonotype: Because it lacks the conserved phenylalanine or tryptophan at the end, this CDR3 is likely a read error. The chain carries TRBV9 and TRBJ2-1, with 13 bases lining up with TRBD2. This CDR3 is built from 15 residues. The germline V gene has CDR1 SGDLS and CDR2 YYNGEE. The DNA of the CDR3 is TGTGCCGGCAGCCGGACTAGCGGGAGTTTAAATGAGCAGTTCCTC. It encodes CAGSRTSGSLNEQFL.

This clonotype was seen many times. The genes are TRBV14 and TRBJ1-2; no definite D call. Germline CDR1 SGHDN, CDR2 FVKESK. The V end was cut by 0 bases, the J end by 4 bases, with 12 bases between. The CDR3 consists of 15 residues. In nucleotides, the CDR3 is TGTGCCAGCAGCCAAGATTCGCAGCTTTCCTATGGCTACACCTTC. This codes for CASSQDSQLSYGYTF.

On this clonotype: The germline gene is not matched at one end of the junction; a read error may be the cause. The chain recombines TRBV28 with TRBJ1-2; D gene unclear. Germline CDR1 and CDR2: MDHEN and SYDVKM. The CDR3 totals 14 residues. The CDR3 bases are TGTGCCAGTAGCGGGCCTGGACGGTACTATGGCTACATCTTT. Residues: CASSGPGRYYGYIF.

This clonotype was counted between two and nine times. V is TRBV7-9 and J is TRBJ2-3; D call uncertain. V shed 5 bases and J shed 0 bases, with 6 bases lying between them. Germline CDR1 SEHNR, CDR2 FQNEAQ (reference sequence). This CDR3 spans 13 amino acids. CDR3 in amino acids: CASSDGSTDTQYF. The DNA of the CDR3 is TGTGCCAGCAGCGACGGAAGCACAGATACGCAGTATTTT.

This clonotype was found a few times. The CDR3 sequence: CASSDRTLGGQYF. The CDR3 region has the DNA TGTGCCAGCAGTGACCGAACCCTGGGAGGGCAGTATTTT. The rearrangement joins TRBV2 to TRBJ2-3, with D perhaps TRBD2 (6 bases). CDR3 length: 13 residues. Trimming took off 3 bases at V and 11 bases at J, with 15 bases between the two ends. Germline-derived CDR1 and CDR2 are SNHLY and FYNNEI.

This clonotype appeared a few times. The chain carries TRBV19 and TRBJ1-5, with D perhaps TRBD1 (5 bases). This CDR3 has 13 residues. Trimming pared 4 bases from V and 7 bases from J, leaving 11 bases between. Germline loops: CDR1 LNHDA, CDR2 SQIVND (reference sequence). Written as DNA, the CDR3 is TGTGCCAGTAGTAATCAGGGCCCCCAGCCCCAGCATTTT. This sequence encodes CASSNQGPQPQHF.

This clonotype is a singleton in its sample. Relative to the germline gene, one junction end is altered; a read error may explain this. The chain combines TRBV6-6 with TRBJ2-1; maybe TRBD2 (6 bases). The length of the CDR3 is 14 residues. Germline V CDR1 and CDR2: MNHNY, SVGAGI (reference sequence). In DNA form, the CDR3 reads TGTGCCAGCAGTTGGGGGGACTCCTATAATGAGCAGTTCTTC. This gives the protein CASSWGDSYNEQFF.

As to this clonotype: One end of the junction is discordant with germline, which a read error may explain. The chain combines TRBV5-1 with TRBJ1-1, with 7 bases fitting TRBD1. CDR3 length: 16 amino acids. CDR1 and CDR2 (germline): SGHRS, YFSETQ. The chain's CDR3 is CASSSAPNTGVTEAFF. DNA of the CDR3: TGCGCTAGCAGCTCGGCGCCGAACACAGGGGTCACTGAAGCTTTCTTT.

Ten or more counts support this clonotype. The chain carries TRBV19 and TRBJ1-1; a weak D match, TRBD1 (6 bases). Germline CDR1 is LNHDA and CDR2 is SQIVND (reference sequence). Trimming cost V 9 bases and J 4 bases, with 15 bases left between them. The length of the CDR3 is 13 residues. CDR3 in amino acids: CASSGGRGTEAFF. The CDR3 nucleotides are TGTGCCAGCAGCGGGGGGCGCGGCACTGAAGCTTTCTTT.